The 8 T cell receptor beta chains below all came from one sample that was sequenced in a study of blood T cells in healthy people across ages. The use of a sample-barcoded 5' primer and a J-beta primer mix characterized a second PCR of roughly 6 to 11 cycles. From the 5' RACE reads, TCRdb called clonotypes with MiXCR, one entry per CDR3 protein. In the table there are fewer than 900,000 distinct CDR3 sequences, approximately 50% of which are singletons. The sequencing input was blood. The receptors derive from an older woman in good health.

The chain has TRBV2 and TRBJ2-5; possibly TRBD1 for D (6 bases). The assigned J gene may be wrong: the sequence end matches TRBJ2-7 better. This CDR3 spans 12 amino acids. Per germline, CDR1 SNHLY and CDR2 FYNNEI. This chain's CDR3 is CASMPDSYEQYF. The CDR3 nucleotides are TGTGCCAGCATGCCGGACAGCTACGAGCAGTACTTC.

The V and J genes are TRBV29-1 and TRBJ2-1, with 13 bases that match TRBD2. The ends lost 4 bases at V and 6 bases at J; junction bases unmatched: 6. CDR3 length: 15 residues. Germline assignment: CDR1 SQVTM and CDR2 ANQGSEA. CDR3 protein: CSVGGRLAGGNEQFF. CDR3 DNA: TGCAGCGTTGGGGGGAGACTAGCGGGAGGCAATGAGCAGTTCTTC.

This chain connects TRBV5-1 to TRBJ2-1, with a possible D match to TRBD2 (5 bases). In germline, CDR1 is SGHRS, CDR2 YFSETQ. V lost 0 bases and J lost 7, with 17 bases in between. This CDR3 has 16 residues. This CDR3 is CASSLVVGDRSNEQFF. Written as DNA, the CDR3 is TGCGCCAGCAGCTTGGTTGTCGGGGATCGGTCAAATGAGCAGTTCTTC.

The V and J genes are TRBV20-1 and TRBJ2-1, with 7 bases matching TRBD2. This CDR3 is built from 15 residues. The V gene end was trimmed by 6 bases and the J gene end by 0 bases; junction bases not matched to a gene: 8. Germline values: CDR1 DFQATT, CDR2 SNEGSKA (reference sequence). CDR3 amino acids: CSATSGRSSYNEQFF. The CDR3 DNA sequence: TGCAGTGCAACCTCCGGGAGGAGCTCCTACAATGAGCAGTTCTTC.

This clonotype appeared a few times. The genes are TRBV29-1 and TRBJ2-1, with 7 bases matching TRBD2. The V segment lost 3 bases and the J segment 0 bases; nucleotides outside the gene matches: 8. Germline values: CDR1 SQVTM, CDR2 ANQGSEA. The length of the CDR3 is 16 residues. DNA for the CDR3: TGCAGCGTTGAGCCAGTAGCGGGTCCCTCCTACAATGAGCAGTTCTTC. It yields the protein CSVEPVAGPSYNEQFF.

V gene TRBV28 combines with J gene TRBJ2-7; TRBD2 matches at 8 bases. This CDR3 spans 16 amino acids. Germline CDR1 MDHEN, CDR2 SYDVKM. V shed 5 bases, J shed 0 bases, and the junction held 9 bases outside the gene matches. The CDR3: CASSGGLEMSSYEQYF. The CDR3 DNA is TGTGCCAGCAGTGGGGGACTAGAGATGAGCTCCTACGAGCAGTACTTC.

The chain carries TRBV10-3 and TRBJ2-1; 10 nucleotides match TRBD1. After removal of 6 bases from V and 7 bases from J, the junction contained 3 bases not matched to a gene. CDR1 and CDR2 (germline): ENHRY, SYGVKD. The CDR3 has 13 amino acids. The CDR3 nucleotides read TGTGCCATCAGCCTGGACAGGGGGAATGAGCAGTTCTTC. Translating it yields CAISLDRGNEQFF.

This clonotype was seen only a few times. V and J are TRBV12-3 or TRBV12-4 and TRBJ2-3; 8 bases match TRBD2. This CDR3 is 14 amino acids long. V lost 6 bases to trimming and J lost 6 bases; unmatched junction nucleotides: 8. The CDR3 region is CASRPGGAVDTQYF. Written as DNA, the CDR3 is TGTGCCAGCAGACCCGGGGGGGCGGTTGATACGCAGTATTTT.